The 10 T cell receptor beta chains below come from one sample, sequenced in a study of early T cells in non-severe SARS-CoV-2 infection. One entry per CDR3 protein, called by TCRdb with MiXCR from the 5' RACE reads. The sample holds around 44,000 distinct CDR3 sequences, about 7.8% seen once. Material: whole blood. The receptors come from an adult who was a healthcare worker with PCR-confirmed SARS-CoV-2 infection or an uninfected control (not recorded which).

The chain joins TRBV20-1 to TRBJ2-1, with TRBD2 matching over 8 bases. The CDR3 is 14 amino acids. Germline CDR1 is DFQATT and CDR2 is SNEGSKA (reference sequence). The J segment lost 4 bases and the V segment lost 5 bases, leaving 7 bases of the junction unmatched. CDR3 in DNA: TGCAGTGCTTTCAGACTAGCGCCATACAATGAGCAGTTCTTC. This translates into CSAFRLAPYNEQFF.

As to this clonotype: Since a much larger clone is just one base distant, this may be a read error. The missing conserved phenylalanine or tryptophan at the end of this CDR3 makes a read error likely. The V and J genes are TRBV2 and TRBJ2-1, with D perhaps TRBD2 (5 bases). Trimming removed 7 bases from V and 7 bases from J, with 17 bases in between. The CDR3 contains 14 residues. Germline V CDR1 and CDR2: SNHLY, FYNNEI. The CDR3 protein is CASKLSSRGNEQFS. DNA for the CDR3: TGTGCCAGCAAGTTGTCTAGCCGAGGAAATGAGCAGTTCTCC.

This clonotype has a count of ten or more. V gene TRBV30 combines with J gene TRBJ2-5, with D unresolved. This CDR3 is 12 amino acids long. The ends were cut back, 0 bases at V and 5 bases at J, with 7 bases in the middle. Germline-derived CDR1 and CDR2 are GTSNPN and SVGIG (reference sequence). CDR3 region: CAWSVLTETQYF. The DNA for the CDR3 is TGTGCCTGGAGTGTATTGACGGAGACCCAGTACTTC.

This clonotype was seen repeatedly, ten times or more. The CDR3 reads CATALTGTEKPLHF. CDR3 DNA sequence: TGTGCCACAGCCCTTACCGGGACAGAAAAACCCCTCCACTTT. This sequence joins TRBV10-3 and TRBJ1-6, with TRBD1 matching 7 bases. V shed 10 bases and J 12 bases; nucleotides not matched to a gene: 15. In germline, CDR1 is ENHRY, CDR2 SYGVKD. CDR3 length: 14 residues.

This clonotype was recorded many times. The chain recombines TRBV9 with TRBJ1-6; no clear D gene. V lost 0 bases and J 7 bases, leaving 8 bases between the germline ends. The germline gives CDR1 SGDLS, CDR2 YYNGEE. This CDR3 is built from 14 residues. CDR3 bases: TGTGCCAGCAGCGTAGGGGCTCAAAATTCACCCCTCCACTTT. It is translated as CASSVGAQNSPLHF.

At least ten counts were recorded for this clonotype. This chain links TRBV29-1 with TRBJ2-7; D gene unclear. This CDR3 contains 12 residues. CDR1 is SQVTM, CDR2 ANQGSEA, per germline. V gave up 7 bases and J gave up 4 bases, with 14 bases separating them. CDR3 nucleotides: TGCAGCGCCCTAAGGACGGCTTACGAGCAGTACTTC. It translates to CSALRTAYEQYF.

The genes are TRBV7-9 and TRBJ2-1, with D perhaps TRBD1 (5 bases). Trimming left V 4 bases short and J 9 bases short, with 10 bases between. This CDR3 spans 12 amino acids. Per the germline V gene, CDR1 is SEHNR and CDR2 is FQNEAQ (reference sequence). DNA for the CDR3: TGTGCCAGCAGCTCTGGGGCCACTGAGCAGTTCTTC. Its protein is CASSSGATEQFF.

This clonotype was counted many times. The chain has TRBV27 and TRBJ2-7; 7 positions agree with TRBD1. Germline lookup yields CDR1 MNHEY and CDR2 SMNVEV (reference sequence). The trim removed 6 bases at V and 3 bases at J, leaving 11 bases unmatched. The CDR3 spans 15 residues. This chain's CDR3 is CASRLPTGSLYEQYF. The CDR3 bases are TGTGCCAGCAGACTACCGACAGGGAGCCTCTACGAGCAGTACTTC.

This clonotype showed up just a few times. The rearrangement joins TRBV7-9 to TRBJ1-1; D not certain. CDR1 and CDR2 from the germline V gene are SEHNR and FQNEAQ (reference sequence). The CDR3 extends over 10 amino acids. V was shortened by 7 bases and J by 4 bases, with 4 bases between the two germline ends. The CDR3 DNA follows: TGTGCCAGCACCGGCACTGAAGCTTTCTTT. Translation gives CASTGTEAFF. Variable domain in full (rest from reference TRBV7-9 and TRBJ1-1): DTGVSQNPRHKITKRGQNVTFRCDPISEHNRLYWYRQTLGQGPEFLTYFQNEAQLEKSRLLSDRFSAERPKGSFSTLEIQRTEQGDSAMYLCASTGTEAFFGQGTRLTVV.

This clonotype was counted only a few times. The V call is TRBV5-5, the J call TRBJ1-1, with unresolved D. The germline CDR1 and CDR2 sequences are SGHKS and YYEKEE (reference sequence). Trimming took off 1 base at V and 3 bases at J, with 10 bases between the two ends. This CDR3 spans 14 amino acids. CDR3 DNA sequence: TGTGCCAGCAGCTTGTTTGATCAGGACACTGAAGCTTTCTTT. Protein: CASSLFDQDTEAFF.